What follows are 12 T cell receptor beta chains derived from one specimen sequenced in a study of tissue T cells after allogeneic stem cell transplantation. Assay: immunoSEQ multiplex PCR; the TCRdb copy retains only in-frame clones and omits some. This table has fewer than 30,000 clones, less than 85% appearing once. Sequences were derived from tissue from the ileum, sampled at autopsy. These receptors were taken from a female donor aged 60 or older with lung cancer.

This sequence joins TRBV7-8 and TRBJ1-1, with a possible D match to TRBD1 (5 bases). Trimming stripped 5 bases from V and 1 base from J, with 14 bases between. CDR3 size: 15 residues. Germline-derived CDR1 and CDR2 are SGHVS and FQNEAQ. The CDR3 is CASSPSLGTNTEAFF. The CDR3 nucleotides are TGTGCCAGCAGCCCTTCGCTAGGGACGAACACTGAAGCTTTCTTT.

The chain uses TRBV29-1 and TRBJ2-1; 9 nucleotides agree with TRBD1. The CDR3 loop spans 14 amino acids. The germline V gene encodes CDR1 SQVTM and CDR2 ANQGSEA. V lost 3 bases to trimming and J lost 3 bases; unmatched junction nucleotides: 3. CDR3 coding DNA: TGCAGCGTTGATCCGGGACAGGGCTACAATGAGCAGTTCTTC. Translated, it gives CSVDPGQGYNEQFF.

The V gene is TRBV5-1, the J gene TRBJ2-3; no clear D gene. Germline-derived CDR1 and CDR2 are SGHRS and YFSETQ. The CDR3 totals 13 residues. The ends were cut back, 0 bases at V and 2 bases at J, with 4 bases in the middle. In nucleotides, the CDR3 is TGCGCCAGCAGCTTGGCCGACACAGATACGCAGTATTTT. It encodes CASSLADTDTQYF.

V usage is TRBV7-7 and J usage is TRBJ2-1, with 9 bases aligning to TRBD1. CDR1 and CDR2 from the germline V gene are SSHAT and FNYEAQ (reference sequence). This CDR3 has 17 residues. J gave up 1 base and V 5 bases, and 9 bases lay outside the gene matches. The CDR3 DNA reads TGTGCCAGCAGCCCCGGTACCGGGACAGGGTCCTACAATGAGCAGTTCTTC. Protein product: CASSPGTGTGSYNEQFF.

The rearrangement joins TRBV11-1 to TRBJ2-3; D is unresolved. The CDR3 extends over 12 amino acids. Deletions cut 5 bases from V and 2 bases from J, with 5 bases between. Looked up from germline, CDR1 is SGHAT and CDR2 is FQDESV (reference sequence). The CDR3 spells CASSRHTDTQYF. In nucleotides, the CDR3 is TGTGCCAGCAGCCGACACACAGATACGCAGTATTTT.

The CDR3 sequence is CASSPGNRVNTEAFF. CDR3 bases: TGTGCCAGCTCACCGGGGAACAGGGTGAACACTGAAGCTTTCTTT. The chain recombines TRBV18 with TRBJ1-1, with a tentative D call TRBD1 (6 bases). The CDR3 length is 15 residues. V gave up 3 bases and J gave up 0 bases, with 11 bases separating them. Germline CDR1 is KGHSH and CDR2 is LQKENI.

The J gene is TRBJ1-1, the V gene TRBV19; no clear D. Germline CDR1 is LNHDA and CDR2 is SQIVND (reference sequence). The CDR3 length is 14 residues. V lost 1 base and J lost 1, with 7 bases in between. In DNA form, the CDR3 reads TGTGCCAGTAGTATAGGGACGCGGAACACTGAAGCTTTCTTT. Encoded protein: CASSIGTRNTEAFF. Filled out from reference TRBV19 and TRBJ1-1, the complete variable domain reads DGGITQSPKYLFRKEGQNVTLSCEQNLNHDAMYWYRQDPGQGLRLIYYSQIVNDFQKGDIAEGYSVSREKKESFPLTVTSAQKNPTAFYLCASSIGTRNTEAFFGQGTRLTVV.

In this sample, this clone is medium-sized (0.01 to 0.1%). The J gene is TRBJ2-2, the V gene TRBV18, with D unclear. V lost 5 bases to trimming and J lost 6 bases, with 13 bases between them. CDR3 length equals 14 residues. Germline CDR1 is KGHSH and CDR2 is LQKENI. The CDR3 sequence: CASSESVAAGELFF. For the CDR3, the DNA is TGTGCCAGCTCAGAATCGGTTGCGGCCGGGGAGCTGTTTTTT.

This clone has only one observation. The genes are TRBV7-3 and TRBJ2-7; D is possibly TRBD1 (6 bases). The CDR3 totals 15 residues. Trimming took 6 bases from V and 2 from J, leaving 17 bases between them. CDR1 and CDR2 (germline): SGHTA, FQGTGA. CDR3 nucleotides: TGTGCCAGCAGACCCTCCGGGACACTCGCCTACGAGCAGTACTTC. It codes for CASRPSGTLAYEQYF.

This chain links TRBV7-9 with TRBJ2-5, with TRBD1 identical over 7 bases. V gave up 1 base and J gave up 7 bases; unmatched junction bases: 9. The length of the CDR3 is 15 residues. CDR1 SEHNR and CDR2 FQNEAQ come from the germline V gene (reference sequence). CDR3 amino acids: CASSLDRGAWGTQYF. The CDR3, as DNA: TGTGCCAGCAGCTTAGACAGGGGAGCCTGGGGGACCCAGTACTTC.

The V gene is TRBV2, the J gene TRBJ1-3, with 7 bases that match TRBD1. CDR1 SNHLY and CDR2 FYNNEI come from the germline V gene. The CDR3 runs to 17 residues. Germline trimming cut 7 bases from V and 0 bases from J; bases unmatched to any gene: 12. In DNA, the CDR3 is TGTGCCAGCACTTCACCGGGACAGCGTAGCTCTGGAAACACCATATATTTT. Translating gives CASTSPGQRSSGNTIYF.

V usage is TRBV19 and J usage is TRBJ2-3; D gene unclear. The CDR3 extends over 14 amino acids. CDR1 and CDR2 from the germline V gene are LNHDA and SQIVND (reference sequence). The V end was cut by 9 bases, the J end by 2 bases, with 15 bases between. This chain's CDR3 is CASCAGRTTDTQYF. The CDR3 DNA is TGTGCCAGCTGCGCTGGGCGGACCACAGATACGCAGTATTTT. The whole variable domain, remainder taken from reference TRBV19 and TRBJ2-3, is DGGITQSPKYLFRKEGQNVTLSCEQNLNHDAMYWYRQDPGQGLRLIYYSQIVNDFQKGDIAEGYSVSREKKESFPLTVTSAQKNPTAFYLCASCAGRTTDTQYFGPGTRLTVL.